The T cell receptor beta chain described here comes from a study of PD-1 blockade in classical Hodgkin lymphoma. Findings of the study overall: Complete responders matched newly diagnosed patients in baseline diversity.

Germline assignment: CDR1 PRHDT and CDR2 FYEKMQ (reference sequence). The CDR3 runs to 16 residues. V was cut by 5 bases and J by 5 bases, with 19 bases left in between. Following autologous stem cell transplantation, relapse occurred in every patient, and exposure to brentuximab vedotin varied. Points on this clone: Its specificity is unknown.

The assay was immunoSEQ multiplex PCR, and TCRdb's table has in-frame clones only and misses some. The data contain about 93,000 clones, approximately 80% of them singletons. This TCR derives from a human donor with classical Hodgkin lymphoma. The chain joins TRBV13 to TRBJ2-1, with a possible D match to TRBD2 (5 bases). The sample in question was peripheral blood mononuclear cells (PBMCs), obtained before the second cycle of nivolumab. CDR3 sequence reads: CASSTILAARDNEQFF. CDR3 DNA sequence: TGTGCCAGCAGCACCATTCTAGCCGCCCGGGACAATGAGCAGTTCTTC. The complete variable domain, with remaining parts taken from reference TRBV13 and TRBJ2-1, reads AAGVIQSPRHLIKEKRETATLKCYPIPRHDTVYWYQQGPGQDPQFLISFYEKMQSDKGSIPDRFSAQQFSDYHSELNMSSLELGDSALYFCASSTILAARDNEQFFGPGTRLTVL.